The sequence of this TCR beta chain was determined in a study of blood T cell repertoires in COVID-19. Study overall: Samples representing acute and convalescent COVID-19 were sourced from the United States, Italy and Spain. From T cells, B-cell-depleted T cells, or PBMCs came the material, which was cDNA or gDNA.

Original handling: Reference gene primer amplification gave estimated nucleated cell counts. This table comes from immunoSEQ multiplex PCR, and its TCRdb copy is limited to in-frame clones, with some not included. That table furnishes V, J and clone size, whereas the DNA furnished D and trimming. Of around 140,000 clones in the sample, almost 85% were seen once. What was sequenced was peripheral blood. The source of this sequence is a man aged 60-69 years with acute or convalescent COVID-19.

In nucleotides, the CDR3 is TGCGCCAGCAGCTTGGGACAGGGGATGACTGAAGCTTTCTTT. Translated, it gives CASSLGQGMTEAFF. The genes are TRBV5-1 and TRBJ1-1; 8 bases map to TRBD1. Germline CDR1 SGHRS, CDR2 YFSETQ. V shed 0 bases and J 5 bases; nucleotides not matched to a gene: 3. The CDR3 totals 14 residues. The whole variable domain, filled in from reference TRBV5-1 and TRBJ1-1, reads KAGVTQTPRYLIKTRGQQVTLSCSPISGHRSVSWYQQTPGQGLQFLFEYFSETQRNKGNFPGRFSGRQFSNSRSEMNVSTLELGDSALYLCASSLGQGMTEAFFGQGTRLTVV.